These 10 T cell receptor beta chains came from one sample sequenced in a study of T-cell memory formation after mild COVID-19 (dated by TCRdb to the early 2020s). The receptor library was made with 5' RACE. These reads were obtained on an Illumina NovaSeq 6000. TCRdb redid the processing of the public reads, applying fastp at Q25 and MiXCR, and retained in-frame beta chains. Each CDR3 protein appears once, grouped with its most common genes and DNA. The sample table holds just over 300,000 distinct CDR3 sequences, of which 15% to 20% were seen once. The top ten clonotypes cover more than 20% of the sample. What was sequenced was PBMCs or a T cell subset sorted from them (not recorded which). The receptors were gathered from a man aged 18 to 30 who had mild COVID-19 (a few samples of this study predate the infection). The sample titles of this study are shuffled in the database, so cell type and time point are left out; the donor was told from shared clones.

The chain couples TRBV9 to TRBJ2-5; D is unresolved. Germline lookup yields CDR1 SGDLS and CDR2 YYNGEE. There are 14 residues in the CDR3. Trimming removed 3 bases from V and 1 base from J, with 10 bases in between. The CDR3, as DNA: TGTGCCAGCAGCGCCCAGGAAGCCCAAGAGACCCAGTACTTC. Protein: CASSAQEAQETQYF.

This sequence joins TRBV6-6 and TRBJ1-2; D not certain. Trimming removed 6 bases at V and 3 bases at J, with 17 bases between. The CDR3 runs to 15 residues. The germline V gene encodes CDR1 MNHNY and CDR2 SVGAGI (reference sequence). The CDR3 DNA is TGTGCCAGCAGCGCCACCCCCGAATGGGACTATGGCTACACCTTC. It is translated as CASSATPEWDYGYTF.

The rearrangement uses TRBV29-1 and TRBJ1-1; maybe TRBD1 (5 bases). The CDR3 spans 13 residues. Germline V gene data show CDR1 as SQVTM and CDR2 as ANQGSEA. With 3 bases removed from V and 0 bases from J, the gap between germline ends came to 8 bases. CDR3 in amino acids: CSVDQGLNTEAFF. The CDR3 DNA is TGCAGCGTTGATCAGGGTCTGAACACTGAAGCTTTCTTT.

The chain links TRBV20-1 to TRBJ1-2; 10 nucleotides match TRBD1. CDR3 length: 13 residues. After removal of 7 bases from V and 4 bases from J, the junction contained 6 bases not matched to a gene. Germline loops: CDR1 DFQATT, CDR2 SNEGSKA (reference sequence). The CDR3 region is CSGTTGGGYGYTF. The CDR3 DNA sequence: TGCAGTGGCACGACAGGGGGCGGCTATGGCTACACCTTC.

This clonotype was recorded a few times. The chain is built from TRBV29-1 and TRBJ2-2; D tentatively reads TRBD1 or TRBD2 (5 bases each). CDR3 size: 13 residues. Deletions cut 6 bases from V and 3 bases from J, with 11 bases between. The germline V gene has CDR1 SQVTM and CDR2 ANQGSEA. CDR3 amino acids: CSVPGRDTGELFF. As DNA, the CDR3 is TGCAGCGTGCCGGGACGGGACACCGGGGAGCTGTTTTTT.

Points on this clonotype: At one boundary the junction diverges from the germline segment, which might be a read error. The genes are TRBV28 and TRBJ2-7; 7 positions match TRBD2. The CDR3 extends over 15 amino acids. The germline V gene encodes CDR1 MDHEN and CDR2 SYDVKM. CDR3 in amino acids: CAGSLGGYNGYEQYF. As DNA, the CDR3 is TGTGCCGGCAGCCTCGGGGGGTATAATGGCTACGAGCAGTACTTC.

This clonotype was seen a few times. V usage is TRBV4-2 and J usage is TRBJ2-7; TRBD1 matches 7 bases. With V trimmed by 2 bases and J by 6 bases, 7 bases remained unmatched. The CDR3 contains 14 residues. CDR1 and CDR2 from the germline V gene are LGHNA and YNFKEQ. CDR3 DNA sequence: TGTGCCAGCAGCCAATCGTCGACAGGGACCGAGCAGTACGTC. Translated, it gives CASSQSSTGTEQYV.

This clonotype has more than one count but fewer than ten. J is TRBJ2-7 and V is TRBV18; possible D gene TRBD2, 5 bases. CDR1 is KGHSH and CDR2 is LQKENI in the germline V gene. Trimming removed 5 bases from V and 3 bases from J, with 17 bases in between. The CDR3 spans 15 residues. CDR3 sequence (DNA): TGTGCCAGCTCATCTCAGGAAGGAAGCGGCTACGAGCAGTACTTC. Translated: CASSSQEGSGYEQYF.

The CDR3 reads CASSSPSTYEQYF. CDR3 coding DNA: TGTGCCAGCAGTTCCCCGTCGACCTACGAGCAGTACTTC. V usage is TRBV6-6 and J usage is TRBJ2-7; no clear D. This CDR3 is built from 13 residues. V was cut by 4 bases and J by 2 bases, with 9 bases left in between. Germline assignment: CDR1 MNHNY and CDR2 SVGAGI (reference sequence).

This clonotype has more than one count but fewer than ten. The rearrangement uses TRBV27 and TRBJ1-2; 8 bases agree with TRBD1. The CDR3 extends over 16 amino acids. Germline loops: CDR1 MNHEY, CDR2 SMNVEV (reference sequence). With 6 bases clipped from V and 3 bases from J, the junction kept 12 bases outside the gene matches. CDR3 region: CASRRRTGMADYGYTF. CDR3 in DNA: TGTGCCAGCAGAAGAAGGACAGGGATGGCTGACTATGGCTACACCTTC.